This T cell receptor beta chain emerged from a study of blood T cell repertoires in COVID-19. Study context: Collection of acute and convalescent COVID-19 samples took place in the United States, Italy and Spain.

The study recruited people aged roughly 18 to 100 years across 24 US areas. Cohort assignment relied on participant-reported clinical history. The recovered donors of Cohort 3 showed two negative PCRs, clearance, or symptom resolution. Germline V gives CDR1 SGHRS, CDR2 YFSETQ. There are 16 residues in the CDR3. V shed 1 base and J shed 1 base, with 14 bases lying between them. Profiled with immunoSEQ multiplex PCR; TCRdb holds only in-frame clones, not every one. Among around 280,000 clones listed, roughly 90% were seen once. This receptor was identified in a woman between 35 and 50 years old who had recovered from COVID-19. The sample taken for sequencing was PBMCs or T cells enriched from blood (not recorded which). The chain recombines TRBV5-1 with TRBJ2-5; tentatively, D is TRBD1 (5 bases). CDR3 in amino acids: CASSLSGQGSQETQYF. The DNA of the CDR3 is TGCGCCAGCAGCTTGTCCGGTCAGGGTAGCCAAGAGACCCAGTACTTC. The variable domain in full, with the rest retrieved from reference TRBV5-1 and TRBJ2-5, is KAGVTQTPRYLIKTRGQQVTLSCSPISGHRSVSWYQQTPGQGLQFLFEYFSETQRNKGNFPGRFSGRQFSNSRSEMNVSTLELGDSALYLCASSLSGQGSQETQYFGPGTRLLVL.